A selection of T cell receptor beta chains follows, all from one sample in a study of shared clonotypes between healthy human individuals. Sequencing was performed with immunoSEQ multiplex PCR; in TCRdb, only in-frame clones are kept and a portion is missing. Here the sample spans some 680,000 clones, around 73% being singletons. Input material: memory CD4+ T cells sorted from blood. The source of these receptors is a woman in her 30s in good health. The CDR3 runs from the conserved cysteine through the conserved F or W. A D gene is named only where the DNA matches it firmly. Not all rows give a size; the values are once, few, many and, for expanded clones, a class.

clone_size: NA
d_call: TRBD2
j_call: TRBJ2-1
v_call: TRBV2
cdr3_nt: TGTGCCAGCATGGGATTAGGGCTAGCGGACCCGGCCAGCTACAATGAGCAGTTCTTC
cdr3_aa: CASMGLGLADPASYNEQFF

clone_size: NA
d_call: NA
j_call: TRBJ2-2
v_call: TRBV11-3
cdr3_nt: TGTGCCAGCAGCTCACAGAACACCGGGGAGCTGTTTTTT
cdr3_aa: CASSSQNTGELFF

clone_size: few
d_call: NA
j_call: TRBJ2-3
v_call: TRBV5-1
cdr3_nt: TGCGCCAGCAGAGTGGACCTCACAGATACGCAGTATTTT
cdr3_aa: CASRVDLTDTQYF

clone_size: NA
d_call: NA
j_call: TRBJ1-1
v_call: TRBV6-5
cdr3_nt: TGTGCCAGCAGTTACTCCCAGGGTTCAACTGAAGCTTTCTTT
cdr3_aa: CASSYSQGSTEAFF

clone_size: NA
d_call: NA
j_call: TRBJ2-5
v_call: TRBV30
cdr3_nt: TGTGCCTGGAGTCTCTTGTCCCGTACCCAAGAGACCCAGTACTTC
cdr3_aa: CAWSLLSRTQETQYF

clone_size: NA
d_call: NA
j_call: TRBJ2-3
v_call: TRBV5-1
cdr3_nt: TGCGCCAGCAGCTTTGGACCGAGCACAGATACGCAGTATTTT
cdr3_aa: CASSFGPSTDTQYF

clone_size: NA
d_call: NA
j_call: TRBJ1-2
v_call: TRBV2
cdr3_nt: TGTGCCAGCAGTGCAAGGGTGGATGGCTATGGCTACACCTTC
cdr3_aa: CASSARVDGYGYTF

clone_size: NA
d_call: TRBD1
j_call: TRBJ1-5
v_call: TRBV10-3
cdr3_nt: TGTGCCATCAAAGGAGACAGGGTTAATCAGCCCCAGCATTTT
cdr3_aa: CAIKGDRVNQPQHF

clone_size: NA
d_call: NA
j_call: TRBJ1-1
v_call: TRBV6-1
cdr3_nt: TGTGCCAGCAGTGAAATGACAGCACAGAACACTGAAGCTTTCTTT
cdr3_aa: CASSEMTAQNTEAFF

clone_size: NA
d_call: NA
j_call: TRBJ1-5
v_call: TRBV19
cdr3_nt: TGTGCCAGTAGTCCCCCTAGGGGGGCCATCAATCAGCCCCAGCATTTT
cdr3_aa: CASSPPRGAINQPQHF

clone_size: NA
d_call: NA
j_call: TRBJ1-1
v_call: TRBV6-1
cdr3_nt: TGTGCCAGCAGTGAAGCGCCCGCGTTAACTGAAGCTTTCTTT
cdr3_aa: CASSEAPALTEAFF

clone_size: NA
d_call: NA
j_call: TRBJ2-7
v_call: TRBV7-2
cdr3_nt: TGTGCCAGCAGCTTAGTGGCGCTACTGCCCTACGAGCAGTACTTC
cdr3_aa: CASSLVALLPYEQYF

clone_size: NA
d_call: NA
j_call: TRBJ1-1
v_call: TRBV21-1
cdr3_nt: TGTGCCAGCAGCACCTTCACAGACAGGTTTCAGAACACTGAAGCTTTCTTT
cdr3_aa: CASSTFTDRFQNTEAFF

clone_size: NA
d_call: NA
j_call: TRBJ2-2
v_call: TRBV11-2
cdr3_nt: TGTGCCAGCAGCTTAGGAGGGTGGCGAACCGGGGAGCTGTTTTTT
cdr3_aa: CASSLGGWRTGELFF

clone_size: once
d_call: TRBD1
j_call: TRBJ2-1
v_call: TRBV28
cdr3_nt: TGTGCCAGCAGGCAGACCGGGACAGGGAAAAATGAGCAGTTCTTC
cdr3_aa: CASRQTGTGKNEQFF

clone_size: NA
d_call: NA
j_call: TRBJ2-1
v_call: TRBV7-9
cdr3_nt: TGTGCCAGCAGCCCTACCTCGGGAGTTTTGAATGAGCAGTTCTTC
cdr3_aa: CASSPTSGVLNEQFF

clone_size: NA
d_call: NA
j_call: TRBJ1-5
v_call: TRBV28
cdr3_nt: TGTGCCAGCACCGGGACGGAGAGCAATCAGCCCCAGCATTTT
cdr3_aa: CASTGTESNQPQHF